Here is one TCR beta chain with its context. Its antigen remains unidentified. This sample is drawn from a study of brain T cells in children with intractable seizures. Study-wide points: Pre-surgery blood may have been undersampled, hiding some clones. Patients' HCMV serostatus was unknown; virus specificity rests on CDR3 similarity alone.

Some clones are missing from TCRdb's copy, which holds only in-frame ones; the method was immunoSEQ multiplex PCR. The sample carries hundreds of thousands of clones, 85% to 95% recorded once. CDR3 length: 15 residues. Germline-derived CDR1 and CDR2 are GTSNPN and SVGIG (reference sequence). The V gene end was trimmed by 3 bases and the J gene end by 6 bases; junction bases not matched to a gene: 5. The time point: blood from clinic visit 5 months post-surgery; TSC patient then seizure free. This receptor was identified in a boy in the first two years of life with tuberous sclerosis and intractable seizures. The rearrangement joins TRBV30 to TRBJ1-6; 10 nucleotides line up with TRBD1. This specimen was peripheral blood, taken 5 to 6 months after surgery. CDR3: CAWRLRTGGNSPLHF. The CDR3 DNA sequence: TGTGCCTGGAGACTTAGGACAGGGGGTAATTCACCCCTCCACTTT.